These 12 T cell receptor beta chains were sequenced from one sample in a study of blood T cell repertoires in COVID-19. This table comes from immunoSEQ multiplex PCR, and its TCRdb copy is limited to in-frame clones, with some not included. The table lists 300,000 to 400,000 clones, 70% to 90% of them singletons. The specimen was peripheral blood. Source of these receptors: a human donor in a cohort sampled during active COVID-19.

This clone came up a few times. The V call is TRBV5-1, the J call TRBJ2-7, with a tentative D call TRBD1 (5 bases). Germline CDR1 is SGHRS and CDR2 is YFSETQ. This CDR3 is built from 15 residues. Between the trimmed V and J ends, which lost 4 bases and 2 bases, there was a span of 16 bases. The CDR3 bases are TGCGCCAGCAGCCTACCGCCAGCAGGGCCCTACGAGCAGTACTTC. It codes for CASSLPPAGPYEQYF.

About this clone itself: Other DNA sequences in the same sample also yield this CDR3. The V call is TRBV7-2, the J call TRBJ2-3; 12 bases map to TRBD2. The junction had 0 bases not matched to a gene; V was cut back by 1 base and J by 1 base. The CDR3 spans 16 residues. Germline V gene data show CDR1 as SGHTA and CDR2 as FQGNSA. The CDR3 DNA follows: TGTGCCAGCAGCTTAGGACTAGCGGGGGGCACAGATACGCAGTATTTT. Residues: CASSLGLAGGTDTQYF.

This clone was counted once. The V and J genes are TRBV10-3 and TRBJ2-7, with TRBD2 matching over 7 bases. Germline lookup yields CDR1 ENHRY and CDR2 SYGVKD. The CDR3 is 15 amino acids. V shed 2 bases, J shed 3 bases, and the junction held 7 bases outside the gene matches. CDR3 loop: CAISEGVGGFYEQYF. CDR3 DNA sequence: TGTGCCATCAGTGAGGGTGTGGGGGGGTTCTACGAGCAGTACTTC.

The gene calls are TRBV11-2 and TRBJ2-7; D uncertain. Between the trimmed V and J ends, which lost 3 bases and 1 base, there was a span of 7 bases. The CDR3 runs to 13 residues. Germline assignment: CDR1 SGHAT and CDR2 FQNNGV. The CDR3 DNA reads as TGTGCCAGCAGCTTTCTAAGATCCTACGAGCAGTACTTC. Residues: CASSFLRSYEQYF. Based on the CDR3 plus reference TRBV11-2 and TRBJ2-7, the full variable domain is EAGVAQSPRYKIIEKRQSVAFWCNPISGHATLYWYQQILGQGPKLLIQFQNNGVVDDSQLPKDRFSAERLKGVDSTLKIQPAKLEDSAVYLCASSFLRSYEQYFGPGTRLTVT.

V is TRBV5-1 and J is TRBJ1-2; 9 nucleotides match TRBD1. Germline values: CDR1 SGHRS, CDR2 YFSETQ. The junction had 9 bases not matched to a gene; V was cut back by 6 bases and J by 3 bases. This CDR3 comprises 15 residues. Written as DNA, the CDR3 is TGCGCCAGCACCTCGGGACAGGGCATCGACTATGGCTACACCTTC. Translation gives CASTSGQGIDYGYTF.

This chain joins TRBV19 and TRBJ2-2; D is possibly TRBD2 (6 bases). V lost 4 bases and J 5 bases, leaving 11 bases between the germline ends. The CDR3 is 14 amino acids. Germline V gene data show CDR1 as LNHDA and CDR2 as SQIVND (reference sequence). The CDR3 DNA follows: TGTGCCAGTAGTACGGGACGGGGGACCGGGGAGCTGTTTTTT. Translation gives CASSTGRGTGELFF.

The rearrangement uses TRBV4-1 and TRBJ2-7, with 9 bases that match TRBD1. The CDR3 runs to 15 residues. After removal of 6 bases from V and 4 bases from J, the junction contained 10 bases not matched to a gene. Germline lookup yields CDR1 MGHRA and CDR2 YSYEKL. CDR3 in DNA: TGCGCCAGCAGGGGGTCGGGACAGGGCCAGTACGAGCAGTACTTC. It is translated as CASRGSGQGQYEQYF.

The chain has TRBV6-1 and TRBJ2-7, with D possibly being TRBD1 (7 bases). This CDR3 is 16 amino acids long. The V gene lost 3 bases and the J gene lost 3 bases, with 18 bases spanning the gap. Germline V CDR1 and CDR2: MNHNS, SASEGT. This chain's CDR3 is CASSERGPGGGYEQYF. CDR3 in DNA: TGTGCCAGCAGTGAGCGAGGGCCAGGGGGAGGCTACGAGCAGTACTTC.

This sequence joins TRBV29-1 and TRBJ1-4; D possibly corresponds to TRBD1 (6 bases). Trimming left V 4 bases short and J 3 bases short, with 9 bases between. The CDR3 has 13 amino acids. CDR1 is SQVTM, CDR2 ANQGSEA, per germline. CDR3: CSVGDTSNEKLFF. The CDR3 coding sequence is TGCAGCGTTGGGGACACCTCTAATGAAAAACTGTTTTTT. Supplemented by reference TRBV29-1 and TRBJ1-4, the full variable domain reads SAVISQKPSRDICQRGTSLTIQCQVDSQVTMMFWYRQQPGQSLTLIATANQGSEATYESGFVIDKFPISRPNLTFSTLTVSNMSPEDSSIYLCSVGDTSNEKLFFGSGTQLSVL.

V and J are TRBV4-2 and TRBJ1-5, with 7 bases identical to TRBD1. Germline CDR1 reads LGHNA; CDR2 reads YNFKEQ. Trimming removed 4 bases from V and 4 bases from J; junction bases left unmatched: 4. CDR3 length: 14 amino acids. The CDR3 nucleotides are TGTGCCAGCAGCCGGACAGGTGAAAATCAGCCCCAGCATTTT. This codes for CASSRTGENQPQHF.

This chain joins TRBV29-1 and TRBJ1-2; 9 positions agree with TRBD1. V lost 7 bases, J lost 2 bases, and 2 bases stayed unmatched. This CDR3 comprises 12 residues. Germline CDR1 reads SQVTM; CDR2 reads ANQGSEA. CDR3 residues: CSAGTGNYGYTF. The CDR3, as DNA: TGCAGCGCCGGGACAGGGAACTATGGCTACACCTTC.

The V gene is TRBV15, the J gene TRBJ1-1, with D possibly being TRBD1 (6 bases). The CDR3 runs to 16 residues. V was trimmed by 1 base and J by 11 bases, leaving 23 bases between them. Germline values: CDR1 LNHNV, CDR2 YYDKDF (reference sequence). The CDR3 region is CATSRGGSGTERGAFF. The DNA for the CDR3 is TGTGCCACCAGCAGAGGGGGAAGCGGCACGGAGAGGGGGGCTTTCTTT.